This T cell receptor (beta chain) was sequenced during a study of T cell clonality in common variable immunodeficiency. Germline-derived CDR1 and CDR2 are SNHLY and FYNNEI. V dropped 5 bases and J dropped 4 bases, with 12 bases sitting between them. The CDR3 totals 14 residues. This clone has ten or more counts. Coverage ceases 3 residues before the CDR3 finishes, and the germline J gene fills in the end. Other nucleotide sequences in the sample specify the same CDR3. Sequencing used immunoSEQ multiplex PCR; TCRdb keeps in-frame clones, though not all of them. The sample includes 40,000 to 55,000 clones, none of them occurring once.

The receptor was isolated from a person aged 18 to 75 in good health. Sequenced input: peripheral blood mononuclear cells. The J gene is TRBJ1-3, the V gene TRBV2, with D maybe TRBD1 (5 bases). CDR3 loop: CASSPRQMGNTIYF. The sequenced CDR3 bases are TGTGCCAGCAGTCCCCGACAGATGGGAAACACC.